The 13 T cell receptor beta chains listed next were all sequenced from one sample in a study of blood T cells in healthy people across ages. The second PCR ran about 6 to 11 cycles with a sample-barcoded 5' primer and J-beta primers. TCRdb fed the 5' RACE reads into MiXCR, producing one record per CDR3 protein. The table has hundreds of thousands of distinct CDR3 sequences, about 48% seen once. Sequencing was carried out using blood. The receptor source for this set is a man younger than 40 in good health.

This clonotype was observed many times. The gene calls are TRBV30 and TRBJ1-6, with unresolved D. Germline CDR1 GTSNPN, CDR2 SVGIG (reference sequence). V lost 1 base to trimming and J lost 16 bases, with 5 bases between them. This CDR3 spans 9 amino acids. The CDR3 here is CAWSGELHF. The CDR3 nucleotides are TGTGCCTGGAGTGGGGAGCTCCACTTT.

This clonotype has only a few counts. The V gene is TRBV7-2, the J gene TRBJ2-5; D is undetermined. The germline V and J ends were trimmed by 0 bases and 0 bases, with 8 bases remaining between them. The CDR3 covers 15 residues. From germline, CDR1 is SGHTA and CDR2 FQGNSA. The CDR3 DNA reads TGTGCCAGCAGCTTAGCGAACCTCAACCAAGAGACCCAGTACTTC. Protein sequence: CASSLANLNQETQYF.

The rearrangement links TRBV20-1 to TRBJ1-4; no clear D. This CDR3 comprises 14 residues. V lost 5 bases and J 3 bases, leaving 13 bases between the germline ends. Germline V gives CDR1 DFQATT, CDR2 SNEGSKA (reference sequence). CDR3 sequence: CSALRTGSNEKLFF. The CDR3 DNA follows: TGCAGTGCTCTAAGGACGGGATCTAATGAAAAACTGTTTTTT.

The rearrangement links TRBV29-1 to TRBJ2-3, with 10 bases identical to TRBD2. The CDR3 has 14 amino acids. CDR1 is SQVTM and CDR2 is ANQGSEA in the germline V gene. Trimming removed 3 bases from V and 3 bases from J; junction bases left unmatched: 3. The CDR3 DNA reads as TGCAGCGTTGAGAAACTAGCGGGGACAGATACGCAGTATTTT. Translated: CSVEKLAGTDTQYF.

This chain joins TRBV7-2 and TRBJ1-2; D unresolved. CDR3 size: 15 residues. Germline V lookup: CDR1 SGHTA, CDR2 FQGNSA. V lost 1 base to trimming and J lost 2 bases, with 11 bases between them. CDR3 region: CASSLDKLINYGYTF. The CDR3 region has the DNA TGTGCCAGCAGCTTAGATAAGTTAATAAACTATGGCTACACCTTC. The complete variable domain, with remaining parts taken from reference TRBV7-2 and TRBJ1-2, reads GAGVSQSPSNKVTEKGKDVELRCDPISGHTALYWYRQSLGQGLEFLIYFQGNSAPDKSGLPSDRFSAERTGGSVSTLTIQRTQQEDSAVYLCASSLDKLINYGYTFGSGTRLTVV.

The chain recombines TRBV7-9 with TRBJ1-1; D unresolved. This CDR3 comprises 13 residues. The germline gives CDR1 SEHNR, CDR2 FQNEAQ (reference sequence). Trimming stripped 1 base from V and 10 bases from J, with 13 bases between. CDR3 sequence (DNA): TGTGCCAGCAGCTTAGAAGGGTCCGGTGTAGCTTTCTTT. It encodes CASSLEGSGVAFF.

This clonotype was recorded once. The chain joins TRBV5-6 to TRBJ1-2; no clear D gene. The CDR3 extends over 16 amino acids. Trimming stripped 4 bases from V and 4 bases from J, with 20 bases between. Germline V gene sequence: CDR1 SGHDT, CDR2 YYEEEE. As DNA, the CDR3 is TGTGCCAGCAGCCCCGCGGCGGCAGCCGCGACCTATGGCTACACCTTC. It is translated as CASSPAAAAATYGYTF.

Note on this clonotype: A junction end diverges from the germline sequence, so it may reflect a read error. The CDR3 region has the DNA TGTGCCAACAGTCTGCCGAGCCGGGGTCGCACAGATACGCAGTATTTT. It is translated as CANSLPSRGRTDTQYF. The J gene is TRBJ2-3, the V gene TRBV12-3 or TRBV12-4; D perhaps matches TRBD2 (5 bases). This CDR3 is built from 16 residues.

A word on this clonotype: Given a much more abundant clone one base away, this may be a read error. The V gene is TRBV6-6, the J gene TRBJ2-7, with 9 bases that match TRBD1. The CDR3 length is 15 residues. Germline V gene data show CDR1 as MNHNY and CDR2 as SVGAGI (reference sequence). The V segment lost 2 bases and the J segment 7 bases; nucleotides outside the gene matches: 9. The CDR3 sequence: CASSYARGTGQEQYF. CDR3 DNA sequence: TGTGCCAGCAGTTACGCGAGAGGGACAGGGCAAGAGCAGTACTTC.

This chain connects TRBV7-6 to TRBJ2-1, with D possibly TRBD1 on 5 matching bases. From germline, CDR1 is SGHVS and CDR2 FNYEAQ. The CDR3 is 15 residues long. The V and J ends lost 5 bases and 9 bases respectively, with 20 bases between them. Here the CDR3 reads CASSRVSRVHVEQFF. In nucleotides, the CDR3 is TGTGCCAGCAGCCGGGTTTCCAGGGTACATGTTGAGCAGTTCTTC. The full variable domain, completed using reference TRBV7-6 and TRBJ2-1, is GAGVSQSPRYKVTKRGQDVALRCDPISGHVSLYWYRQALGQGPEFLTYFNYEAQQDKSGLPNDRFSAERPEGSISTLTIQRTEQRDSAMYRCASSRVSRVHVEQFFGPGTRLTVL.

The rearrangement joins TRBV27 to TRBJ1-6; 9 bases line up with TRBD1. CDR1 and CDR2 from the germline V gene are MNHEY and SMNVEV (reference sequence). J was trimmed by 10 bases and V by 4 bases; bases with no gene match: 5. The CDR3 totals 14 residues. In DNA, the CDR3 is TGTGCCAGCAGTTACAGGGGGCCGAGGTCACCCCTCCACTTT. It encodes CASSYRGPRSPLHF.

This chain uses TRBV7-2 with TRBJ2-7, with D perhaps TRBD1 (6 bases). Trimming took off 2 bases at V and 3 bases at J, with 14 bases between the two ends. The CDR3 runs to 15 residues. The germline V gene has CDR1 SGHTA and CDR2 FQGNSA. CDR3 nucleotide sequence: TGTGCCAGCAGCTTAAGAGGTCAGGGGAACTACGAGCAGTACTTC. It codes for CASSLRGQGNYEQYF.

This clonotype has just one count. This chain links TRBV28 with TRBJ1-2; D remains unclear. Deletions cut 4 bases from V and 5 bases from J, with 20 bases between. The germline CDR1 and CDR2 sequences are MDHEN and SYDVKM. This CDR3 spans 16 amino acids. The CDR3 is CASSSTNLDGTYGYTF. CDR3 DNA: TGTGCCAGCAGTTCAACAAATTTGGACGGTACATATGGCTACACCTTC.